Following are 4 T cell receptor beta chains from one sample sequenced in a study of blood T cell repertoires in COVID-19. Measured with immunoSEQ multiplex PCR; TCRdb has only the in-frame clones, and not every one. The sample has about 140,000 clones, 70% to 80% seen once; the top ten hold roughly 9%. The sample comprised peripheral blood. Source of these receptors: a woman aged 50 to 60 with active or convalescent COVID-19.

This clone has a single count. The CDR3 DNA reads as TGTGCCATCAGTGAGCCGTACAGGGGCCCCGGGGATAATTCACCCCTCCACTTT. Its translation: CAISEPYRGPGDNSPLHF. The chain uses TRBV10-3 and TRBJ1-6; 7 bases fit TRBD1. Germline-derived CDR1 and CDR2 are ENHRY and SYGVKD. With V trimmed by 2 bases and J by 5 bases, 12 bases remained unmatched. CDR3 size: 18 residues.

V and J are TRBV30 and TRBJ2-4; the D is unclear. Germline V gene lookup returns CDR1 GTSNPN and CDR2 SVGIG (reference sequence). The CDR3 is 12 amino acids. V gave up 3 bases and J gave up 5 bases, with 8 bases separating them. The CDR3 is CAWSLGENIQYF. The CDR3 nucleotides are TGTGCCTGGAGCTTAGGAGAAAACATTCAGTACTTC. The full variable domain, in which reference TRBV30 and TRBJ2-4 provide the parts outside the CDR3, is SQTIHQWPATLVQPVGSPLSLECTVEGTSNPNLYWYRQAAGRGLQLLFYSVGIGQISSEVPQNLSASRPQDRQFILSSKKLLLSDSGFYLCAWSLGENIQYFGAGTRLSVL.

The CDR3 region is CASSPRPPGQGTDTQYF. In DNA form, the CDR3 reads TGTGCCAGCAGCCCTAGGCCGCCGGGACAGGGCACAGATACGCAGTATTTT. V gene TRBV6-2 or TRBV6-3 combines with J gene TRBJ2-3; 8 nucleotides align to TRBD1. Germline values: CDR1 MNHEY, CDR2 SVGEGT. The length of the CDR3 is 17 residues. With V trimmed by 6 bases and J by 1 base, 12 bases remained unmatched.

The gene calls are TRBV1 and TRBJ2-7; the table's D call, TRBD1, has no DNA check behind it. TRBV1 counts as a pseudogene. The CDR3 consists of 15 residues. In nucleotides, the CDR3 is TGCACCAGCAGCCCCCGGACAGGGGGCTTACGCGAGCAGTACTTC. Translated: CTSSPRTGGLREQYF.